These 10 T cell receptor beta chains share one sample of origin, sequenced in a study of T-cell reconstitution after alpha-beta-depleted transplantation in children (dated by TCRdb to 2016 to 2018). Library preparation employed PCR. Sequencing relied on an Illumina HiSeq 2500. To normalize quantification of the TCRbeta repertoire, the TCR libraries were built with molecular barcoding that relied on unique molecular identifiers. Using fastp trimming at Q25 and MiXCR clonotype assembly, TCRdb reanalyzed the public sequencing data and kept in-frame beta chains. Merged by CDR3 protein, the rows form single entries marked with the most common genes and DNA. Present in this sample are about 980,000 distinct CDR3 sequences, 25% to 30% of which were seen just once. The ten largest clonotypes hold over 25% of the sample. Read against the paper, the sample's treatment or condition label means: allogeneic hematopoietic cell transplantation with graft depleted of TCRalphabeta T cells and CD19 B cells.

Sequences were derived from PBMCs, mostly from graft donor cells, sampled 360 days after TCRalphabeta/CD19-depleted stem cell transplant. Receptors were obtained from a boy younger than two who had a stem cell transplant for SCID, so the T cells may come from the graft donor.

This clonotype has just a few counts. This rearrangement joins TRBV4-1 to TRBJ1-2; D uncertain. The CDR3 has 15 amino acids. Trimming removed 4 bases from V and 3 bases from J, with 15 bases in between. Germline CDR1 and CDR2: MGHRA and YSYEKL. The CDR3: CASSPGPIIDYGYTF. CDR3 sequence (DNA): TGCGCCAGCAGCCCTGGACCAATCATAGACTATGGCTACACCTTC.

The CDR3 DNA follows: TGTGCCAGCAGCTCGCCCCCGAGGCAGAGGAACTACGAGCAGTACTTC. Translated, it gives CASSSPPRQRNYEQYF. The gene calls are TRBV9 and TRBJ2-7; D uncertain. The CDR3 consists of 16 residues. V shed 4 bases and J shed 3 bases, with 20 bases lying between them. Germline assignment: CDR1 SGDLS and CDR2 YYNGEE.

The chain recombines TRBV7-9 with TRBJ1-5, with a possible D match to TRBD1 (5 bases). The CDR3 has 15 residues. Trimming cost V 4 bases and J 0 bases, with 10 bases left between them. Germline CDR1 reads SEHNR; CDR2 reads FQNEAQ (reference sequence). The CDR3: CASSSSGGSNQPQHF. DNA of the CDR3: TGTGCCAGCAGCTCCTCCGGGGGTAGCAATCAGCCCCAGCATTTT.

This clonotype has just a few counts. The CDR3 DNA reads TGCAGTGCTTTGGACAGACCCTATGGCTACACCTTC. Translating gives CSALDRPYGYTF. This rearrangement joins TRBV20-1 to TRBJ1-2, with D perhaps TRBD1 (6 bases). Germline V gene sequence: CDR1 DFQATT, CDR2 SNEGSKA (reference sequence). The germline V and J ends were trimmed by 5 bases and 4 bases, with 11 bases remaining between them. The CDR3 has 12 residues.

This clonotype was detected a few times. This rearrangement joins TRBV29-1 to TRBJ2-2, with D unresolved. The CDR3 runs to 12 residues. Germline V CDR1 and CDR2: SQVTM, ANQGSEA. Trimming stripped 7 bases from V and 1 base from J, with 7 bases between. The CDR3 bases are TGCAGCGGATTGAAGAACACCGGGGAGCTGTTTTTT. It is translated as CSGLKNTGELFF.

The CDR3 sequence: CASSIPSRADTQYF. The DNA of the CDR3 is TGTGCCAGCAGTATCCCCAGTAGGGCCGATACGCAGTATTTT. The V gene is TRBV28, the J gene TRBJ2-3; no definite D call. The CDR3 length is 14 residues. Trimming took off 5 bases at V and 6 bases at J, with 15 bases between the two ends. Germline CDR1 reads MDHEN; CDR2 reads SYDVKM.

This sequence joins TRBV4-1 and TRBJ2-6, with D perhaps matching TRBD1 (6 bases). V lost 3 bases and J 4 bases, leaving 16 bases between the germline ends. The CDR3 runs to 17 residues. Germline CDR1 is MGHRA and CDR2 is YSYEKL. In nucleotides, the CDR3 is TGCGCCAGCAGCCAGAGGACAGCGCCCTTAGGGGCCAACGTCCTGACTTTC. This encodes CASSQRTAPLGANVLTF.

The V gene is TRBV15, the J gene TRBJ2-7, with 8 bases aligning to TRBD1. The CDR3 covers 18 residues. Germline assignment: CDR1 LNHNV and CDR2 YYDKDF (reference sequence). The trim removed 2 bases at V and 1 base at J, leaving 13 bases unmatched. CDR3 nucleotide sequence: TGTGCCACCAGCAGAAAAACCACGACAGGGGCTCCATCCTACGAGCAGTACTTC. It yields the protein CATSRKTTTGAPSYEQYF.

The V gene is TRBV5-1, the J gene TRBJ1-1, with 7 bases matching TRBD1. Trimming cost V 5 bases and J 4 bases; bases outside gene matches: 5. Per germline, CDR1 SGHRS and CDR2 YFSETQ. The CDR3 consists of 13 residues. The CDR3 nucleotides are TGCGCCAGCAGGACTAGGGACAGCACTGAAGCTTTCTTT. Translating gives CASRTRDSTEAFF.

V and J are TRBV20-1 and TRBJ2-4; D is unresolved. This CDR3 is built from 11 residues. Germline lookup yields CDR1 DFQATT and CDR2 SNEGSKA (reference sequence). Trimming pared 5 bases from V and 8 bases from J, leaving 10 bases between. In DNA form, the CDR3 reads TGCAGTGCTTTAGAGCGACACATTCAGTACTTC. It codes for CSALERHIQYF.